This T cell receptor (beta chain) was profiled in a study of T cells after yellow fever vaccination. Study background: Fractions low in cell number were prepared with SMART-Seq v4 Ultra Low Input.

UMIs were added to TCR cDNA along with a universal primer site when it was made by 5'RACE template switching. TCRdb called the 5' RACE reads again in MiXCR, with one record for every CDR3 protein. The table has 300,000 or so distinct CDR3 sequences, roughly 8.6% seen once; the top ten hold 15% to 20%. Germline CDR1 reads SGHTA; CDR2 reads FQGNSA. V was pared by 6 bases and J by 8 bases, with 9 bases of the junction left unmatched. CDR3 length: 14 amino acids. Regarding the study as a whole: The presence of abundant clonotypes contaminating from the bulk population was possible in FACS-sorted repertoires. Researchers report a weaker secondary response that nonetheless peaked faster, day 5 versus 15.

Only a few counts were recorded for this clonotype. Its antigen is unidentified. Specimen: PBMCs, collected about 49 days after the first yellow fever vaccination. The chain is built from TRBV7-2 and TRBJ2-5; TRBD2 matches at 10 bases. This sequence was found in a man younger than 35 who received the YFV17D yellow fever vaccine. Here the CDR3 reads CASRQAGGSTTQYF. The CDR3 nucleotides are TGTGCCAGCAGGCAAGCGGGGGGGTCCACAACCCAGTACTTC. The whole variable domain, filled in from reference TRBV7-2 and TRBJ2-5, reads GAGVSQSPSNKVTEKGKDVELRCDPISGHTALYWYRQSLGQGLEFLIYFQGNSAPDKSGLPSDRFSAERTGGSVSTLTIQRTQQEDSAVYLCASRQAGGSTTQYFGPGTRLLVL.